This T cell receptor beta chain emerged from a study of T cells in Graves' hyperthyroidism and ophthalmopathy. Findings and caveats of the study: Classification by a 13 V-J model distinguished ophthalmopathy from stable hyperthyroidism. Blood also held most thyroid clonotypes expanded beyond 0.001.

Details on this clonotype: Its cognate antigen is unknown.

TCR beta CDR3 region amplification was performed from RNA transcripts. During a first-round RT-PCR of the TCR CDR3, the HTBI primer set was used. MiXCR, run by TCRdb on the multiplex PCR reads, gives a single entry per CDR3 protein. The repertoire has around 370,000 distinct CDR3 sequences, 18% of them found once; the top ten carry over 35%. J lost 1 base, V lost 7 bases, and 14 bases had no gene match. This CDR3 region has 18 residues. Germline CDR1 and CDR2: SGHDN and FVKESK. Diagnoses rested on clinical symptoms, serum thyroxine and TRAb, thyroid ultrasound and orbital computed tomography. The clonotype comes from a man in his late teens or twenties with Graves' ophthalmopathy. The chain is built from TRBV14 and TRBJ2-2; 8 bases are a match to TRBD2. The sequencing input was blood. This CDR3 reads CASTRGASGPLNTGELFF. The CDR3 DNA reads TGTGCCAGCACTCGGGGGGCTAGCGGGCCATTGAACACCGGGGAGCTGTTTTTT. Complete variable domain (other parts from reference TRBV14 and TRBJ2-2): EAGVTQFPSHSVIEKGQTVTLRCDPISGHDNLYWYRRVMGKEIKFLLHFVKESKQDESGMPNNRFLAERTGGTYSTLKVQPAELEDSGVYFCASTRGASGPLNTGELFFGEGSRLTVL.